This T cell receptor beta chain is drawn from a study of beta chain features in type 1 diabetes. Study-level points and caveats: In the patient group, naive, central memory and Treg TCRB repertoires seemed more alike than in the healthy donor group.

Every bit of the isolated RNA underwent reverse transcription, so sequencing read expressed TCRB transcripts. Clones were sequenced by immunoSEQ multiplex PCR, and TCRdb holds only the in-frame ones, with some missing. The table lists around 250,000 clones, approximately 14% of them singletons, with around 0.03% in the top ten. There are 13 residues in the CDR3. Germline CDR1 MNHEY, CDR2 SVGAGI. Trimming cost V 10 bases and J 5 bases, with 17 bases left between them. With regard to this clone: What it binds is not known.

Input material: naive CD4+ T cells from blood. The chain couples TRBV6-5 to TRBJ2-5, with D tentatively TRBD2 (7 bases). This TCR came from a woman between 35 and 50 years old in good health. CDR3 protein: CATIRRGGETQYF. In nucleotides, the CDR3 is TGTGCCACCATAAGAAGGGGGGGGGAGACCCAGTACTTC.